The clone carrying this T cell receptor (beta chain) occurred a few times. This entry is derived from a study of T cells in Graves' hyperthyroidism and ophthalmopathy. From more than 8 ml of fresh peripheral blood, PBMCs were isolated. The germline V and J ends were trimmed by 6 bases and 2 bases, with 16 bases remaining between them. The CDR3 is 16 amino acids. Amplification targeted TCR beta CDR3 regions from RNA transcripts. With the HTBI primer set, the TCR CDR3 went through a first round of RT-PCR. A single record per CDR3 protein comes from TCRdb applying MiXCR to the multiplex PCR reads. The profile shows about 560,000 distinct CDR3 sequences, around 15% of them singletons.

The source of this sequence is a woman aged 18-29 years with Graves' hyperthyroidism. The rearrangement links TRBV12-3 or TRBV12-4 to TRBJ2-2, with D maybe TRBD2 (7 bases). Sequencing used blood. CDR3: CASRADGGHNTGELFF. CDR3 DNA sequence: TGTGCCAGCAGAGCGGACGGGGGGCATAACACCGGGGAGCTGTTTTTT.